This T cell receptor beta chain was retrieved from a study of blood T cells in healthy people across ages. V was cut by 4 bases and J by 5 bases, with 10 bases left in between. Germline V gene data show CDR1 as SGDLS and CDR2 as YYNGEE. The CDR3 extends over 13 amino acids. For the second PCR, which ran for about 6 to 12 cycles, a sample-barcoded 5' primer and a J-beta primer mix were used. One entry per CDR3 protein results from TCRdb running MiXCR on the 5' RACE reads. The profile covers 780,000 or so distinct CDR3 sequences, with roughly three fifths appearing a single time and under 30% taken by the ten largest.

The rearrangement links TRBV9 to TRBJ2-4; D call uncertain. Sequences were obtained from blood. The TCR comes from a man aged 35-49 years in good health. The CDR3 spells CASSSSLENIQYF. The CDR3 nucleotides read TGTGCCAGCAGCTCGAGTCTAGAAAACATTCAGTACTTC.